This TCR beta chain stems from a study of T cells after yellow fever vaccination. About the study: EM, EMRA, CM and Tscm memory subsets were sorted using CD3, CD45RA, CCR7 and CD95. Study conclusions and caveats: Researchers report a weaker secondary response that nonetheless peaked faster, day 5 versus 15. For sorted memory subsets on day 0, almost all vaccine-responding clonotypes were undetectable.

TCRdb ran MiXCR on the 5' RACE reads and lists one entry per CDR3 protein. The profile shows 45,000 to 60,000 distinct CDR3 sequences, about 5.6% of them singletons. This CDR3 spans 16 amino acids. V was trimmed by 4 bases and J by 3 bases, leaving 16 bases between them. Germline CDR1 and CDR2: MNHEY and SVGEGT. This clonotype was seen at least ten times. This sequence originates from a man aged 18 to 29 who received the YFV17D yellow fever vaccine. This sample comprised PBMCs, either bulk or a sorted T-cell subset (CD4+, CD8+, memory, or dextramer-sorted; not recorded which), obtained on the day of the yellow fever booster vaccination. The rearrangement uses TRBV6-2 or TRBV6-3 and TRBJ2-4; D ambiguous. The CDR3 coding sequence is TGTGCCAGCAGTTCCTGGACGGCCTCAGACAAAAACATTCAGTACTTC. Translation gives CASSSWTASDKNIQYF.